This passage covers 15 T cell receptor beta chains from one sample sequenced in a study of blood T cell repertoires in COVID-19. Clones were read by immunoSEQ multiplex PCR, and TCRdb kept only the in-frame ones, dropping some. The sample yields about 130,000 clones, roughly 90% seen once. Sequencing used PBMCs or T cells enriched from blood (not recorded which). Receptor source: a woman aged 45-59 years who had recovered from COVID-19.

This chain connects TRBV3-1 (or the pseudogene TRBV3-2) to TRBJ2-5; D might be TRBD2 (7 bases). The CDR3 length is 14 residues. Trimming stripped 1 base from V and 5 bases from J, with 11 bases between. The germline gives CDR1 LGHDT, CDR2 YNNKEL (reference sequence). Here the CDR3 reads CASSQGGGEETQYF. The CDR3 DNA sequence: TGTGCCAGCAGCCAAGGGGGGGGCGAGGAGACCCAGTACTTC.

This clone was counted between two and nine times. V gene TRBV18 combines with J gene TRBJ1-5; maybe TRBD1 (5 bases). The CDR3 totals 17 residues. Trimming left V 3 bases short and J 4 bases short, with 19 bases between. CDR1 KGHSH and CDR2 LQKENI come from the germline V gene. The CDR3 here is CASSPGDIRQSNQPQHF. CDR3 DNA sequence: TGTGCCAGCTCACCGGGTGACATACGACAGAGTAATCAGCCCCAGCATTTT.

This clone showed up just a few times. The chain has TRBV24-1 and TRBJ1-1, with unresolved D. Germline CDR1 is KGHDR and CDR2 is SFDVKD. V shed 7 bases and J shed 5 bases, with 7 bases lying between them. The CDR3 sequence is 11 residues long. The chain's CDR3 is CATSSVTEAFF. Written as DNA, the CDR3 is TGTGCCACCAGCTCGGTTACTGAAGCTTTCTTT.

The chain employs TRBV19 and TRBJ1-1, with 7 positions matching TRBD1. The CDR3 is made up of 15 amino acids. Germline values: CDR1 LNHDA, CDR2 SQIVND (reference sequence). The junction had 4 bases not matched to a gene; V was cut back by 3 bases and J by 0 bases. The CDR3 spells CASSMNRGMNTEAFF. CDR3 DNA sequence: TGTGCCAGTAGTATGAACAGGGGAATGAACACTGAAGCTTTCTTT. Using reference TRBV19 and TRBJ1-1 for the parts outside the CDR3, the full variable domain is DGGITQSPKYLFRKEGQNVTLSCEQNLNHDAMYWYRQDPGQGLRLIYYSQIVNDFQKGDIAEGYSVSREKKESFPLTVTSAQKNPTAFYLCASSMNRGMNTEAFFGQGTRLTVV.

The gene calls are TRBV12-3 or TRBV12-4 and TRBJ2-4, with D uncertain. The CDR3 runs 12 residues. V was pared by 6 bases and J by 8 bases, with 11 bases between. CDR3 loop: CASRSDSDIQYF. For the CDR3, the DNA is TGTGCCAGCAGGTCCGACTCTGACATTCAGTACTTC.

The chain has TRBV5-1 and TRBJ2-5, with a weak D call TRBD2 (6 bases). This CDR3 has 14 amino acids. Trimming shortened V by 5 bases and J by 2 bases, and 13 bases separated the two germline ends. Germline lookup yields CDR1 SGHRS and CDR2 YFSETQ. The CDR3 region has the DNA TGCGCCAGCAGTGGAGCCGGGGGTCAAGAGACCCAGTACTTC. This sequence encodes CASSGAGGQETQYF.

This clone appeared a single time. V is TRBV29-1 and J is TRBJ2-7; D is possibly TRBD1 (6 bases). The length of the CDR3 is 11 residues. Germline CDR1 SQVTM, CDR2 ANQGSEA. Between the trimmed V and J ends, which lost 6 bases and 4 bases, there was a span of 10 bases. The DNA of the CDR3 is TGCAGCGTGAACAGGGAATACGAGCAGTACTTC. Residues: CSVNREYEQYF.

CDR3 in amino acids: CAQGQVTNYGYTF. CDR3 sequence (DNA): TGTGCCCAGGGACAGGTCACCAACTATGGCTACACCTTC. V is TRBV30 and J is TRBJ1-2; 8 nucleotides line up with TRBD1. The junction had 7 bases not matched to a gene; V was cut back by 8 bases and J by 2 bases. The CDR3 runs 13 residues. Germline CDR1 reads GTSNPN; CDR2 reads SVGIG (reference sequence).

This sequence joins TRBV3-1 (or the pseudogene TRBV3-2) and TRBJ2-7; TRBD2 aligns across 10 bases. J was trimmed by 2 bases and V by 2 bases; bases with no gene match: 3. The CDR3 contains 15 residues. Germline V CDR1 and CDR2: LGHDT, YNNKEL (reference sequence). The CDR3, as DNA: TGTGCCAGCAGCCAATTAGCGGGGGGACCCTACGAGCAGTACTTC. Protein product: CASSQLAGGPYEQYF.

The chain is built from TRBV2 and TRBJ2-3, with 7 bases matching TRBD1. J gave up 14 bases and V 3 bases, and 14 bases lay outside the gene matches. CDR3 length: 14 amino acids. CDR1 SNHLY and CDR2 FYNNEI come from the germline V gene. In nucleotides, the CDR3 is TGTGCCAGCAGTGATAAAGGGGGCCCTACCCAACGGTATTTT. It is translated as CASSDKGGPTQRYF. Full variable domain (rest looked up from reference TRBV2 and TRBJ2-3): EPEVTQTPSHQVTQMGQEVILRCVPISNHLYFYWYRQILGQKVEFLVSFYNNEISEKSEIFDDQFSVERPDGSNFTLKIRSTKLEDSAMYFCASSDKGGPTQRYFGPGTRLTVL.

The rearrangement uses TRBV5-3 and TRBJ1-1; 8 nucleotides agree with TRBD1. TRBV5-3 is an ORF; its function is uncertain. J was trimmed by 3 bases and V by 4 bases; bases with no gene match: 11. The CDR3 spans 16 residues. The CDR3 nucleotides read TGTGCCAGAAGCACGAAGACAGGGGTAGGGGACACTGAAGCTTTCTTT. Translation gives CARSTKTGVGDTEAFF.

The rearrangement uses TRBV10-2 and TRBJ1-3; D unresolved. V dropped 5 bases and J dropped 2 bases, with 10 bases sitting between them. CDR3 length: 14 residues. Germline lookup yields CDR1 WSHSY and CDR2 SAAADI. The CDR3 here is CASSFEGTGNTIYF. CDR3 coding DNA: TGCGCCAGCAGTTTCGAGGGAACTGGAAACACCATATATTTT.

J is TRBJ2-7 and V is TRBV5-1; 10 positions match TRBD1. With 5 bases clipped from V and 2 bases from J, the junction kept 7 bases outside the gene matches. Germline V gene lookup returns CDR1 SGHRS and CDR2 YFSETQ. The CDR3 extends over 15 amino acids. The CDR3 region is CASRTGGSLTYEQYF. CDR3 DNA: TGCGCCAGCAGGACAGGGGGCTCTTTGACCTACGAGCAGTACTTC. The full variable domain, completed using reference TRBV5-1 and TRBJ2-7, is KAGVTQTPRYLIKTRGQQVTLSCSPISGHRSVSWYQQTPGQGLQFLFEYFSETQRNKGNFPGRFSGRQFSNSRSEMNVSTLELGDSALYLCASRTGGSLTYEQYFGPGTRLTVT.

V is TRBV6-5 and J is TRBJ1-5, with 9 bases matching TRBD1. This CDR3 is built from 14 residues. CDR1 and CDR2 from the germline V gene are MNHEY and SVGAGI. V lost 11 bases and J lost 2; bases outside the gene matches: 7. The CDR3 DNA sequence: TGTGCCGGCGGACAGGGGATTGGCAATCAGCCCCAGCATTTT. Translated: CAGGQGIGNQPQHF.

This clone was recorded a few times. V usage is TRBV18 and J usage is TRBJ2-3; the match to TRBD2 covers 10 bases. The CDR3 runs 16 residues. The ends lost 6 bases at V and 2 bases at J; junction bases unmatched: 8. Germline V lookup: CDR1 KGHSH, CDR2 LQKENI. The DNA for the CDR3 is TGTGCCAGCTCGCCTAGCGGGGGCTACAACACAGATACGCAGTATTTT. Translating gives CASSPSGGYNTDTQYF.